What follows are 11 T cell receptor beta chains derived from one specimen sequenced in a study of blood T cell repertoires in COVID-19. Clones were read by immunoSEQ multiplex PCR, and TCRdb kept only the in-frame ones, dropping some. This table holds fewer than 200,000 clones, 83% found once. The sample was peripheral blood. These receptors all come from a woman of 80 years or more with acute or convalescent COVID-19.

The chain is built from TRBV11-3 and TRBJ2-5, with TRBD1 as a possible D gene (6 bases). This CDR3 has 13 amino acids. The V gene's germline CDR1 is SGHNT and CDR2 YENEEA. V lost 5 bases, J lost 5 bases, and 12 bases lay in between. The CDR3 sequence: CASSPGGQETQYF. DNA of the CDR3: TGTGCCAGCAGCCCTGGGGGCCAGGAGACCCAGTACTTC.

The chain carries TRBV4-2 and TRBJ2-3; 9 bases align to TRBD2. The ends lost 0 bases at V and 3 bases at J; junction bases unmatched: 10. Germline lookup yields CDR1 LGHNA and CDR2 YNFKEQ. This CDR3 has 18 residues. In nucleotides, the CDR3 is TGTGCCAGCAGCCAAGACCAGCCTAGCGGGGTATCGACAGATACGCAGTATTTT. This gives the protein CASSQDQPSGVSTDTQYF.

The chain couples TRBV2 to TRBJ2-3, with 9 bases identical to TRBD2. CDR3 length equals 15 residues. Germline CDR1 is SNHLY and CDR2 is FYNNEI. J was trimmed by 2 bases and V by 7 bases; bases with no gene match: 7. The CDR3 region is CASILAGVITDTQYF. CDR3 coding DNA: TGTGCCAGCATATTAGCGGGGGTGATCACAGATACGCAGTATTTT.

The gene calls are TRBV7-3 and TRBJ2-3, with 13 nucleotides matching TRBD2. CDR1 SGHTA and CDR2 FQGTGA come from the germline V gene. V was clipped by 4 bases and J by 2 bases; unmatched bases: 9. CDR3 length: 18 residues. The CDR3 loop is CASSSPGLAGTATDTQYF. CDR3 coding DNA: TGTGCCAGCAGCTCGCCGGGACTAGCGGGGACGGCCACAGATACGCAGTATTTT.

CDR3 residues: CASSPTGGYEQYF. The CDR3 DNA sequence: TGTGCCAGCAGCCCGACAGGGGGCTACGAGCAGTACTTC. This sequence joins TRBV14 and TRBJ2-7; 9 nucleotides agree with TRBD1. Trimming cost V 4 bases and J 3 bases; bases outside gene matches: 1. This CDR3 has 13 amino acids. Germline CDR1 and CDR2: SGHDN and FVKESK. The full variable domain, its missing parts supplied by reference TRBV14 and TRBJ2-7, is EAGVTQFPSHSVIEKGQTVTLRCDPISGHDNLYWYRRVMGKEIKFLLHFVKESKQDESGMPNNRFLAERTGGTYSTLKVQPAELEDSGVYFCASSPTGGYEQYFGPGTRLTVT.

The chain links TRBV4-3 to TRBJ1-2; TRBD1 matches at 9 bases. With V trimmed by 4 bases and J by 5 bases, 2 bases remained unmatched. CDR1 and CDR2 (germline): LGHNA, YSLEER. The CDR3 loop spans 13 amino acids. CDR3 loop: CASSPGQGYGYTF. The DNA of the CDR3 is TGCGCCAGCAGCCCGGGACAGGGTTATGGCTACACCTTC.

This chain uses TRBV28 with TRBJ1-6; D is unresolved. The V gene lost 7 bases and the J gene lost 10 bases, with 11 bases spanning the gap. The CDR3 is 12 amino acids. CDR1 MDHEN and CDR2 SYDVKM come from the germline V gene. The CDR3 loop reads CASNLWESPLHF. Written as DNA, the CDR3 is TGTGCCAGCAATCTTTGGGAGTCACCCCTCCACTTT.

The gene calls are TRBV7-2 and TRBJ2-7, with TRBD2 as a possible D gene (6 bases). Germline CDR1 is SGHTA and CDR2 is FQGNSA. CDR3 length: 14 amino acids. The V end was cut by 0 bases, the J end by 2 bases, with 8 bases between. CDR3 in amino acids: CASSLASGPYEQYF. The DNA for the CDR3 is TGTGCCAGCAGCTTAGCTAGCGGACCCTACGAGCAGTACTTC.

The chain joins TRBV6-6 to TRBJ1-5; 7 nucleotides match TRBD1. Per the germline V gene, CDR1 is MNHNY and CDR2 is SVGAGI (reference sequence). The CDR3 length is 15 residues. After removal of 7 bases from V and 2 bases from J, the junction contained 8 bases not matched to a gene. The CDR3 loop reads CASKLQGQGNQPQHF. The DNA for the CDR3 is TGTGCCAGCAAACTACAGGGGCAGGGCAATCAGCCCCAGCATTTT.

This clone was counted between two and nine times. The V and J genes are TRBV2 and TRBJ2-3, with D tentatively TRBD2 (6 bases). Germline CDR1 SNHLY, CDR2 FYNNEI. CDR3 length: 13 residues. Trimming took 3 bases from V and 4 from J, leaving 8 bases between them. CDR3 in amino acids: CASSDGSADTQYF. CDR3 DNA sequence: TGTGCCAGCAGTGACGGGAGCGCAGATACGCAGTATTTT.

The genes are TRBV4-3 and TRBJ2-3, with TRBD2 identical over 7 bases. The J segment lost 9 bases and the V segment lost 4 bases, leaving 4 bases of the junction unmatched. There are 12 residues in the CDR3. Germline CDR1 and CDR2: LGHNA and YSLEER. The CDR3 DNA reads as TGCGCCAGCAGCCCTGGGCGGGGGACGCAGTATTTT. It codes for CASSPGRGTQYF.